The 32 T cell receptor beta chains listed next were all sequenced from one sample in a study of early T cells in non-severe SARS-CoV-2 infection. TCRdb processed the 5' RACE reads anew with MiXCR; each CDR3 protein has one entry. The sample shows more than 60,000 distinct CDR3 sequences, roughly 13% of them seen only once. What was sequenced was whole blood. The receptors come from an adult who was a healthcare worker with PCR-confirmed SARS-CoV-2 infection or an uninfected control (not recorded which).

This clonotype was detected only a few times. The genes are TRBV9 and TRBJ2-2; 9 bases align to TRBD2. This CDR3 contains 15 residues. Per germline, CDR1 SGDLS and CDR2 YYNGEE. The V and J ends lost 0 bases and 5 bases, in that order; junction bases with no gene match: 2. The CDR3 DNA follows: TGTGCCAGCAGCGTAGGCGGGGGGGCGACCGGGGAGCTGTTTTTT. It encodes CASSVGGGATGELFF.

The chain employs TRBV5-6 and TRBJ1-1; tentative D call: TRBD1 (5 bases). Germline CDR1 reads SGHDT; CDR2 reads YYEEEE. Trimming took 4 bases from V and 1 from J, leaving 14 bases between them. The CDR3 is made up of 15 amino acids. CDR3 loop: CASSQGWGPNTEAFF. The CDR3 bases are TGTGCCAGCAGCCAAGGCTGGGGCCCGAACACTGAAGCTTTCTTT.

The V and J genes are TRBV13 and TRBJ1-6; TRBD1 is a possible D gene (6 bases). Trimming stripped 10 bases from V and 1 base from J, with 8 bases between. The V gene's germline CDR1 is PRHDT and CDR2 FYEKMQ (reference sequence). CDR3 length equals 13 residues. This chain's CDR3 is CATQGSYNSPLHF. In DNA form, the CDR3 reads TGTGCCACACAGGGTTCCTATAATTCACCCCTCCACTTT.

In this sample, this clonotype turned up a few times. Its ends do not fully match the called genes, so a read error is possible. CDR3 loop: CASSLGQNNEAFF. In DNA form, the CDR3 reads TGTGCCAGCAGCTTAGGACAGAACAATGAAGCTTTCTTT. This chain connects TRBV7-8 to TRBJ1-1; possibly TRBD1 for D (5 bases). CDR1 and CDR2 from the germline V gene are SGHVS and FQNEAQ. The length of the CDR3 is 13 residues.

The chain joins TRBV27 to TRBJ1-2; D gene uncertain. Germline CDR1 MNHEY, CDR2 SMNVEV (reference sequence). The CDR3 is 13 residues long. Trimming took off 6 bases at V and 3 bases at J, with 11 bases between the two ends. This CDR3 reads CASSPVNHYGYTF. The CDR3 DNA reads as TGTGCCAGCAGCCCCGTGAACCACTATGGCTACACCTTC.

The rearrangement uses TRBV7-2 and TRBJ1-1, with unresolved D. CDR3 length equals 14 residues. Between the trimmed V and J ends, which lost 2 bases and 6 bases, there was a span of 13 bases. The germline CDR1 and CDR2 sequences are SGHTA and FQGNSA. The CDR3 reads CASSLRQPDPEAFF. The CDR3 region has the DNA TGTGCCAGCAGCTTAAGGCAGCCAGATCCTGAAGCTTTCTTT.

V gene TRBV2 combines with J gene TRBJ1-6; D is ambiguous. Germline V CDR1 and CDR2: SNHLY, FYNNEI. V shed 3 bases and J shed 7 bases, with 4 bases lying between them. The CDR3 has 12 amino acids. The CDR3 bases are TGTGCCAGCAGTGACACAAATTCACCCCTCCACTTT. This codes for CASSDTNSPLHF.

The table lists this clonotype with a few counts. This rearrangement joins TRBV3-1 to TRBJ2-3; the D call may be TRBD1 or TRBD2 (5 bases each). CDR1 is LGHDT and CDR2 is YNNKEL in the germline V gene (reference sequence). The V end lost 4 bases, the J end lost 6 bases, and 20 bases lay between the germline ends. The CDR3 contains 16 residues. DNA for the CDR3: TGTGCCAGCAGCCTCTTAGCGTCTGGAAAGGGGGATACGCAGTATTTT. Its protein is CASSLLASGKGDTQYF.

This clonotype was seen only a few times. The chain carries TRBV2 and TRBJ1-5; D call uncertain. The CDR3 sequence is 12 residues long. Germline values: CDR1 SNHLY, CDR2 FYNNEI. The V gene lost 7 bases and the J gene lost 1 base, with 5 bases spanning the gap. CDR3 protein: CASTNSNQPQHF. CDR3 DNA: TGTGCCAGCACGAACAGCAATCAGCCCCAGCATTTT. The full variable domain, in which reference TRBV2 and TRBJ1-5 provide the parts outside the CDR3, is EPEVTQTPSHQVTQMGQEVILRCVPISNHLYFYWYRQILGQKVEFLVSFYNNEISEKSEIFDDQFSVERPDGSNFTLKIRSTKLEDSAMYFCASTNSNQPQHFGDGTRLSIL.

This clonotype was seen repeatedly, ten times or more. The chain is built from TRBV6-5 and TRBJ2-2; 7 bases are shared with TRBD1. This CDR3 spans 14 amino acids. Germline V gene lookup returns CDR1 MNHEY and CDR2 SVGAGI. J was trimmed by 5 bases and V by 7 bases; bases with no gene match: 7. The CDR3 spells CASTAPTGTGELFF. CDR3 coding DNA: TGTGCCAGCACCGCCCCGACAGGGACCGGGGAGCTGTTTTTT.

The sample holds many counts of this clonotype. The genes are TRBV7-9 and TRBJ2-1; 9 bases fit TRBD2. Trimming took 5 bases from V and 4 from J; bases not matched to a gene: 3. The CDR3 contains 14 residues. Germline V gene data show CDR1 as SEHNR and CDR2 as FQNEAQ (reference sequence). CDR3 DNA sequence: TGTGCCAGCAGCCTTAGCGGGGGTTACAATGAGCAGTTCTTC. This translates into CASSLSGGYNEQFF.

This clonotype has at least ten counts. The CDR3 sequence is CAWTRDRVSGELFF. The CDR3 region has the DNA TGTGCCTGGACCCGGGACAGGGTGTCCGGGGAGCTGTTTTTT. V is TRBV30 and J is TRBJ2-2; 9 nucleotides match TRBD1. Germline CDR1 and CDR2: GTSNPN and SVGIG (reference sequence). V trimming: 4 bases; J trimming: 6 bases; junction bases outside the gene matches: 6. This CDR3 comprises 14 residues.

This clonotype was seen only a few times. This chain's CDR3 is CATSGQSQETQYF. The DNA of the CDR3 is TGTGCCACCTCGGGACAATCGCAAGAGACCCAGTACTTC. V gene TRBV19 combines with J gene TRBJ2-5; possible D gene TRBD1, 6 bases. CDR1 is LNHDA, CDR2 SQIVND, per germline (reference sequence). Between the trimmed V and J ends, which lost 10 bases and 2 bases, there was a span of 14 bases. The CDR3 runs to 13 residues.

This clonotype occurred many times. The chain links TRBV24-1 to TRBJ2-2; a weak D match, TRBD2 (6 bases). The CDR3 has 14 residues. Germline lookup yields CDR1 KGHDR and CDR2 SFDVKD. The V and J ends lost 5 bases and 2 bases respectively, with 8 bases between them. The CDR3 sequence is CATSGGTNTGELFF. As DNA, the CDR3 is TGTGCCACCAGTGGAGGGACTAACACCGGGGAGCTGTTTTTT.

V gene TRBV12-3 or TRBV12-4 combines with J gene TRBJ2-1; TRBD2 agrees at 7 bases. CDR3 length: 15 amino acids. With 4 bases clipped from V and 6 bases from J, the junction kept 9 bases outside the gene matches. DNA of the CDR3: TGTGCCAGCAGTTCGGAGCGGGGTACCCTCAATGAGCAGTTCTTC. Translating gives CASSSERGTLNEQFF.

Ten or more counts support this clonotype. This sequence joins TRBV28 and TRBJ2-3; D is ambiguous. This CDR3 is built from 15 residues. V was pared by 4 bases and J by 6 bases, with 17 bases between. The V gene's germline CDR1 is MDHEN and CDR2 SYDVKM. The CDR3 loop is CASSSLGPAGDTQYF. The DNA for the CDR3 is TGTGCCAGCAGTTCGTTAGGCCCCGCCGGCGATACGCAGTATTTT. Based on the CDR3 plus reference TRBV28 and TRBJ2-3, the full variable domain is DVKVTQSSRYLVKRTGEKVFLECVQDMDHENMFWYRQDPGLGLRLIYFSYDVKMKEKGDIPEGYSVSREKKERFSLILESASTNQTSMYLCASSSLGPAGDTQYFGPGTRLTVL.

The chain combines TRBV11-2 with TRBJ2-6; 9 bases map to TRBD1. With 4 bases clipped from V and 0 bases from J, the junction kept 19 bases outside the gene matches. Germline V CDR1 and CDR2: SGHAT, FQNNGV. There are 22 residues in the CDR3. The CDR3: CASSSLLHRGRSPNSGANVLTF. As DNA, the CDR3 is TGTGCCAGCAGCTCCCTCCTTCACAGGGGGCGATCCCCTAACTCTGGGGCCAACGTCCTGACTTTC.

This clonotype turned up a few times. The chain has TRBV13 and TRBJ1-1; TRBD1 might be the D (6 bases). This CDR3 spans 14 amino acids. Germline assignment: CDR1 PRHDT and CDR2 FYEKMQ (reference sequence). V shed 0 bases and J shed 10 bases, with 15 bases lying between them. The CDR3 here is CASSLGQGEGSAFF. The CDR3 region has the DNA TGTGCCAGCAGCTTAGGACAGGGTGAGGGCTCAGCTTTCTTT.

This clonotype was counted between two and nine times. The chain couples TRBV29-1 to TRBJ1-4; D uncertain. CDR3 length: 14 residues. Germline V gene lookup returns CDR1 SQVTM and CDR2 ANQGSEA. V dropped 3 bases and J dropped 2 bases, with 10 bases sitting between them. This chain's CDR3 is CSVDDGGTNEKLFF. CDR3 sequence (DNA): TGCAGCGTTGATGACGGCGGGACTAATGAAAAACTGTTTTTT.

This clonotype was observed at least ten times. The genes are TRBV19 and TRBJ1-2, with a possible D match to TRBD1 (5 bases). Germline values: CDR1 LNHDA, CDR2 SQIVND (reference sequence). With 3 bases removed from V and 4 bases from J, the gap between germline ends came to 12 bases. This CDR3 comprises 14 residues. CDR3 DNA: TGTGCCAGTAGTATTTCCAGGGAGGCCTATGGCTACACCTTC. This encodes CASSISREAYGYTF.

This rearrangement joins TRBV7-2 to TRBJ2-1, with D possibly matching TRBD2 (6 bases). V was clipped by 1 base and J by 4 bases, with 8 bases between them. CDR1 SGHTA and CDR2 FQGNSA come from the germline V gene. The CDR3 runs 14 residues. CDR3 loop: CASSLEAGYNEQFF. CDR3 sequence (DNA): TGTGCCAGCAGCTTAGAGGCGGGGTACAATGAGCAGTTCTTC. Full variable domain (rest looked up from reference TRBV7-2 and TRBJ2-1): GAGVSQSPSNKVTEKGKDVELRCDPISGHTALYWYRQSLGQGLEFLIYFQGNSAPDKSGLPSDRFSAERTGGSVSTLTIQRTQQEDSAVYLCASSLEAGYNEQFFGPGTRLTVL.

This clonotype was recorded at least ten times. V and J are TRBV25-1 and TRBJ2-2, with unresolved D. The CDR3 length is 14 residues. Germline V CDR1 and CDR2: MGHDK, SYGVNS. With 2 bases removed from V and 0 bases from J, the gap between germline ends came to 4 bases. The CDR3 sequence: CASSEVANTGELFF. In DNA form, the CDR3 reads TGTGCCAGCAGTGAAGTCGCGAACACCGGGGAGCTGTTTTTT.

CDR3 DNA sequence: TGTGCCAGCACTCCAGGGGTCTATGGCTACACCTTC. Protein: CASTPGVYGYTF. The chain employs TRBV28 and TRBJ1-2, with TRBD1 as a possible D gene (6 bases). CDR1 and CDR2 (germline): MDHEN, SYDVKM. The CDR3 runs 12 residues. V lost 7 bases and J lost 4, with 10 bases in between.

This clonotype was observed a few times. The chain has TRBV4-2 and TRBJ2-7; D is perhaps TRBD2 (5 bases). The germline V and J ends were trimmed by 0 bases and 6 bases, with 12 bases remaining between them. The CDR3 consists of 14 residues. Per germline, CDR1 LGHNA and CDR2 YNFKEQ. CDR3 amino acids: CASSQEGGSGEQYF. The CDR3 nucleotides read TGTGCCAGCAGCCAAGAAGGCGGGTCAGGCGAGCAGTACTTC.

This chain uses TRBV18 with TRBJ1-1; 8 bases map to TRBD1. After removal of 0 bases from V and 9 bases from J, the junction contained 3 bases not matched to a gene. CDR3 size: 13 residues. Germline CDR1 and CDR2: KGHSH and LQKENI. This CDR3 reads CASSPPTGGQAFF. The CDR3 bases are TGTGCCAGCTCACCACCAACAGGGGGGCAAGCTTTCTTT.

This chain uses TRBV21-1 with TRBJ2-3; the table's D gene call, TRBD1, was not cross checked with the DNA. TRBV21-1 is a recognized pseudogene. CDR3 size: 16 residues. The CDR3 DNA reads TGTGCCAGCAGCGAGGGGTTACAGGGAACCACAGATACGCAGTATTTT. Its translation: CASSEGLQGTTDTQYF.

The chain joins TRBV9 to TRBJ2-2; D is ambiguous. Looked up from germline, CDR1 is SGDLS and CDR2 is YYNGEE. This CDR3 region has 16 residues. V lost 3 bases, J lost 0 bases, and 12 bases lay in between. The CDR3 region is CASSARSEPNTGELFF. CDR3 bases: TGTGCCAGCAGCGCCCGGTCCGAACCGAACACCGGGGAGCTGTTTTTT. Full variable domain (outside the CDR3, taken from reference TRBV9 and TRBJ2-2): DSGVTQTPKHLITATGQRVTLRCSPRSGDLSVYWYQQSLDQGLQFLIQYYNGEERAKGNILERFSAQQFPDLHSELNLSSLELGDSALYFCASSARSEPNTGELFFGEGSRLTVL.

This clonotype appeared many times. V gene TRBV20-1 combines with J gene TRBJ1-1, with D unclear. The germline CDR1 and CDR2 sequences are DFQATT and SNEGSKA (reference sequence). V was trimmed by 0 bases and J by 3 bases, leaving 17 bases between them. The CDR3 totals 16 residues. The CDR3 DNA is TGCAGTGCTAGAGACCACCGGGCCGGCACTGACACTGAAGCTTTCTTT. It is translated as CSARDHRAGTDTEAFF.

The chain recombines TRBV4-1 with TRBJ2-5; 9 bases fit TRBD1. Germline loops: CDR1 MGHRA, CDR2 YSYEKL. The CDR3 contains 15 residues. V lost 3 bases and J lost 5; bases outside the gene matches: 7. The CDR3 region has the DNA TGCGCCAGCAGCCAGTCACAGGGGGCTTGGGAGACCCAGTACTTC. Translation: CASSQSQGAWETQYF.

Regarding this clonotype: A read error may explain this, as a much larger clone is one base away. The chain employs TRBV10-3 and TRBJ1-1; 7 positions agree with TRBD1. The CDR3 has 13 residues. J lost 1 base, V lost 4 bases, and 0 bases had no gene match. The germline V gene encodes CDR1 ENHRY and CDR2 SYGVKD. The CDR3 coding sequence is TGTGCCATCAGTGGGACAGGGAACACTGAAGCTTTCTTT. It encodes CAISGTGNTEAFF.

A word on this clonotype: An end of the junction does not agree with germline; a read error may underlie this. CDR3 amino acids: CVSTLGLAGYTDTQYF. CDR3 in DNA: TGTGTCAGCACCCTGGGACTAGCGGGGTACACAGATACGCAGTATTTT. V and J are TRBV7-9 and TRBJ2-3; 13 positions match TRBD2. Germline V lookup: CDR1 SEHNR, CDR2 FQNEAQ (reference sequence). The CDR3 is made up of 16 amino acids.

This chain links TRBV10-3 with TRBJ2-7; weak D call: TRBD2 (5 bases). V was trimmed by 6 bases and J by 0 bases, leaving 9 bases between them. There are 13 residues in the CDR3. Germline-derived CDR1 and CDR2 are ENHRY and SYGVKD. The CDR3 nucleotides are TGTGCCATCAGCGGGGAGAGCTCCTACGAGCAGTACTTC. It encodes CAISGESSYEQYF.